This entry describes one TCR beta chain. Its antigen is undetermined. After removal of 2 bases from V and 5 bases from J, the junction contained 9 bases not matched to a gene. Germline-derived CDR1 and CDR2 are MGHRA and YSYEKL. This CDR3 contains 16 residues. This sample is drawn from a study of cytomegalovirus exposure and HLA in healthy donors. Broader study findings: Usually a TCR sequence was rare, but some public TCRs were found in many donors.

The PCR made use of 60 Vbeta and 13 Jbeta primers. Assay: immunoSEQ multiplex PCR; the TCRdb copy retains only in-frame clones and omits some. Of some 100,000 clones listed, more than 75% were seen once; the top ten hold under 5%. The sample comprised PBMCs. The receptor was derived from a woman in her forties or fifties in good health and CMV-seropositive. The J gene is TRBJ2-7, the V gene TRBV4-1; 10 bases are shared with TRBD1. In DNA form, the CDR3 reads TGCGCCAGCAGCCAATTCCCAGGGACAGGGGAAGACGAGCAGTACTTC. Protein: CASSQFPGTGEDEQYF.